The entry below gives a single T cell receptor beta chain sequence along with its context. Its specificity is not known. Trimming at V came to 3 bases and at J to 5 bases, leaving 8 bases not matched to a gene. This CDR3 is 16 amino acids long. Germline-derived CDR1 and CDR2 are SGDLS and YYNGEE. These data originate in a study of beta chain features in type 1 diabetes. Study details: Age, gender and cell yields were alike across patients and healthy donors.

Broader study findings: Among all four CD4+ subsets, Type 1 diabetes patients had TCRB CDR3s that were moderately but significantly shorter. Diminished insertions and augmented deletions at VDJ junctions characterized type 1 diabetes patients.

The sequenced template was cDNA made from the entire isolated RNA. The protocol was immunoSEQ multiplex PCR, while the TCRdb copy is restricted to in-frame clones and leaves out a portion. The data show 250,000 to 350,000 clones, approximately 14% seen once. Every donor had blood drawn once into heparin, roughly 0.11 L on average. Sorted populations were all over 98% pure. The rearrangement uses TRBV9 and TRBJ2-1, with 10 nucleotides matching TRBD2. The sample taken for sequencing was naive CD4+ T cells from blood. The clonotype originates from a man aged 30 to 45 with type 1 diabetes. CDR3 in DNA: TGTGCCAGCAGCGGAAGAGGACTAGCGGATAACAATGAGCAGTTCTTC. Amino acid sequence: CASSGRGLADNNEQFF.